This TCR beta chain was obtained from a study of beta chain bispecific antibodies for T cell cancers. Background on the study: TRBV sequencing of surviving healthy T cells measured each family's depletion. Surface TRBV12 (TRBV12-3) was on Jurkat, TRBV5-5 on HPB-ALL.

MiXCR was run by TCRdb on the 5' RACE reads, yielding one entry per CDR3 protein. The table shows just over 20,000 distinct CDR3 sequences, with over 2% occurring only once. Blood mononuclear cells were expanded for 3 days using either OKT3 anti-CD3 antibody or CD3/CD28 beads. General study results and limits: Anti-TRBV5-5 antibody staining may include highly similar TRBV5-6 cells. Normal T cells contributed less of the targeted TRBV signal than the leukemia cells did.

The CDR3 spans 15 residues. V lost 6 bases, J lost 3 bases, and 15 bases lay in between. Notes on this clonotype: The antigen is undetermined.

V and J are TRBV12-3 or TRBV12-4 and TRBJ1-5; D gene uncertain. The sequenced sample was healthy donor T cells cultured with leukemia cells. The clonotype comes from a human donor in good health. Some clones in this sample may be carry-over from other donors' samples. CDR3 nucleotide sequence: TGTGCCAGCAGCCCGGGAAGGCCCTCCAATCAGCCCCAGCATTTT. This gives the protein CASSPGRPSNQPQHF.